A single T cell receptor beta chain is shown here with its context. The entry originates in a study of OX40 agonist ivuxolimab in advanced cancers. Study information: Aged about 23 to 80 with a mean of about 63 years, they were approximately 79% male.

Sequenced by immunoSEQ multiplex PCR; TCRdb stores in-frame clones only, minus some. The sample has some 10,000 clones, 70% to 80% seen once. After removal of 6 bases from V and 0 bases from J, the junction contained 7 bases not matched to a gene. This CDR3 has 15 residues. Germline assignment: CDR1 MNHEY and CDR2 SVGAGI. The source was CD4+ or CD8+ T cells sorted from blood, collected in a trial of the OX40 agonist ivuxolimab. The clonotype was recovered from an adult with an advanced solid tumor such as melanoma, head and neck, liver or kidney cancer. The chain couples TRBV6-5 to TRBJ1-2; the match to TRBD1 covers 7 bases. CDR3 sequence: CASSLGQHTNYGYTF. The CDR3 bases are TGTGCCAGCAGCTTGGGACAGCACACTAACTATGGCTACACCTTC.